This TCR beta chain was identified in a study of blood T cells in healthy people across ages (dated by TCRdb to 2013 to 2016). As for the study more broadly: Template switching captured roughly one uniquely barcoded TCR beta cDNA molecule per two T cells in model experiments. Two additional independent replicas of 1 million unique cDNA reads from the same blood draw were analyzed for two donors (one aged 18 to 29 and one aged 80 or older). To avoid experimental bias, donors of different ages were randomly spread across the sequencing lanes. Age-related changes in TCR beta repertoire diversity were measured in the study by deep sequencing normalized with unique cDNA molecular identifiers. The donors were divided into four age groups: young (average around 17 years), middle-aged (about 39), aged (approximately 62) and long-lived (more than 75).

The junction shows trimming of 0 bases on V and 5 bases on J, plus 14 bases between the germline ends. The CDR3 measures 15 amino acids from cysteine to phenylalanine. Of all the DNA, just the CDR3 is kept, 45 bases in frame from base 1. Via the germline V gene, CDR1 is SGHTA and CDR2 FQGNSA. Libraries were prepared through 5' RACE. The sequencer was an Illumina HiSeq 2500. A second PCR of roughly 7 to 12 cycles was performed with a sample-barcoded 5' primer and a J-beta primer mix. Each TCR beta cDNA molecule received a unique molecular identifier from a template-switch 5' adaptor carrying 12 random nucleotides. Each sample yielded at least 3 million CDR3-containing paired-end reads. The Mint cDNA synthesis kit, primed by a TRBC-specific oligonucleotide, was used to synthesize first-strand cDNA from all RNA. All cDNA was treated with uracil-DNA glycosylase and then went through a first 18-cycle PCR with the universal primers M1SS and BC2_uni_R. Per the original workflow: Normalization of each sample was performed by random selection of 1 million high-quality reads, each carrying a distinct molecular identifier. Reads sharing molecular identifiers were discarded rather than binned into consensus sequences. CDR3 identification, clonotype clustering and error correction used MiTCR with a Q25 quality threshold and the strictest error-elimination algorithm. A nonparametric unseen species model with Euler transformation was used to estimate a lower bound on total TCR beta diversity. In TCRdb, the public reads were trimmed at Q25 with fastp and aligned with MiXCR, with productive beta chains retained. Records with the same CDR3 protein are collapsed into one entry carrying the most frequent genes and DNA. These V and J calls originate from TCRdb's pipeline instead of the authors' own analysis. The table for this sample lists 730,000 or so distinct CDR3 sequences; 40% to 45% of them were counted only once. The ten largest account for around 32% of the sample.

This clonotype has more than one count but fewer than ten. Its target antigen remains unknown. Within one base of it there is no much larger clone, and no base qualities were kept. Donors were 35 to 40 systemically healthy Caucasian individuals from Russia aged roughly 6 to 95 years. Each donor gave ten milliliters of peripheral blood, drawn into EDTA-treated Vacutainer tubes. Ficoll-Paque density-gradient centrifugation was used to isolate PBMCs, with at least 7 million per sample. Total RNA, at least 6 micrograms per sample, was extracted from PBMCs with Trizol reagent. For every donor, flow cytometry on a PBMC aliquot measured the percentage of naive CD45RAhigh/CD27high T cells. Broad study findings and their caveats: Donor CMV infection status was unknown, potentially confounding age-related changes in expanded clonotypes. Since profiling was done on bulk unsorted PBMCs, naive and antigen-experienced compartments could not be conclusively compared. The long-lived group showed more naive CD4+ T cells, fewer expanded clones and increased TCR diversity than the aged group, suggesting age selection. There was a strong correlation between observed TCR beta diversity and the percentage of naive T cells measured by flow cytometry. Total diversity estimates from one million sequenced T cells were considered lower bounds and underestimates. As age increased, observed TCR beta diversity per million T cells dropped in a roughly linear way, and a significant reduction was already evident by age roughly 40.

The receptor was derived from a man aged 80 or over in good health. This chain is built from TRBV7-2 and TRBJ2-7; the D gene lacks a confident call. Sequences were obtained from blood. The CDR3 loop reads CASSLAPGPSDEQYF. The DNA sequence follows: TGTGCCAGCAGCTTAGCCCCTGGGCCTTCCGACGAGCAGTACTTC.